The entry that follows covers one T cell receptor beta chain sequence. Antigen: not known. TCR beta CDR3 regions were amplified from RNA transcripts. The HTBI primer set served for first-round RT-PCR of the TCR CDR3. Via MiXCR, TCRdb re-called the multiplex PCR reads, giving one row per CDR3 protein. The sample yields roughly 700,000 distinct CDR3 sequences, roughly a sixth seen once. Pregnant or lactating patients were excluded, as were those with uncontrolled infection or other autoimmune disease. The study based diagnoses on clinical symptoms, serum thyroxine and TRAb, thyroid ultrasound and orbital computed tomography. The germline V gene encodes CDR1 MDHEN and CDR2 SYDVKM. V was trimmed by 5 bases and J by 5 bases, leaving 18 bases between them. This CDR3 is built from 15 residues. The record originates from a study of T cells in Graves' hyperthyroidism and ophthalmopathy. General observations from the study: Ophthalmopathy was model-predicted a median around 6.1 months pre-onset.

The chain links TRBV28 to TRBJ2-5; D may be TRBD2 (5 bases). The source material was blood. The TCR comes from a man over 45 with Graves' hyperthyroidism. The CDR3, as DNA: TGTGCCAGCAGTAGTTTGTCCGGGATAGGGGAGACCCAGTACTTC. Translating gives CASSSLSGIGETQYF.